This T cell receptor beta chain was identified during a study of cytomegalovirus exposure and HLA in healthy donors. Study-wide findings and caveats: The authors assumed roughly uniform sequencing depth across donors for presence/absence analyses. More clonal expansion characterized HLA-associated TCR beta chains than equally common others in a later analysis.

Turning to this clone: Antigen specificity is unknown.

The CDR3 is 20 amino acids. PCR employed 60 Vbeta and 13 Jbeta primers. Clones were sequenced by immunoSEQ multiplex PCR, and TCRdb holds only the in-frame ones, with some missing. Of about 160,000 clones in the sample, roughly 84% are singletons; the top ten hold under 1.1%. Sequenced material: PBMCs. V gene TRBV21-1 combines with J gene TRBJ2-3; the table's D gene call, TRBD2, was not cross checked with the DNA. TRBV21-1 is tagged as a pseudogene. The receptor comes from a man aged 25-45 years in good health and CMV-seronegative. The CDR3 DNA sequence: TGTGCCAGCAGCAAAGCGCGTCCGGGACTAGCGGGGCGGCGCACAGATACGCAGTATTTT. It translates to CASSKARPGLAGRRTDTQYF.